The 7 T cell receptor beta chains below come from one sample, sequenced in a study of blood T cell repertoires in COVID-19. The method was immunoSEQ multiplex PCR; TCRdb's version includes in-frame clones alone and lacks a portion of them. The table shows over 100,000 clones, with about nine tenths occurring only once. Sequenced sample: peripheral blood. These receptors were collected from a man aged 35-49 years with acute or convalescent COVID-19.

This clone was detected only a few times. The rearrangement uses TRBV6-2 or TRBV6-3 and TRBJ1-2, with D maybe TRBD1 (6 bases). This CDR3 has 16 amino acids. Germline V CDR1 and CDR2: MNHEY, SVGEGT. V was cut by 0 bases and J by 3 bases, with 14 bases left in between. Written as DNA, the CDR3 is TGTGCCAGCAGTTACTCGACGGGGGGGACACACTATGGCTACACCTTC. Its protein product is CASSYSTGGTHYGYTF.

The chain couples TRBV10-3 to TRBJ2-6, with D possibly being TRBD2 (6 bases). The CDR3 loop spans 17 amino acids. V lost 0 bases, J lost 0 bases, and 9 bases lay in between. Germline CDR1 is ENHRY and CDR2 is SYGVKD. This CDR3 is CAISESNGGSGANVLTF. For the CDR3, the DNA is TGTGCCATCAGTGAGTCGAACGGGGGCTCTGGGGCCAACGTCCTGACTTTC.

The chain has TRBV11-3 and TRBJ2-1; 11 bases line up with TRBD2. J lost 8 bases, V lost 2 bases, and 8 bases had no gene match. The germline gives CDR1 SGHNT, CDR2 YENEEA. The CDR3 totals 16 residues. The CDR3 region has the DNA TGTGCCAGCAGCTTAACTAGCGGGGGACCGGGCGATGAGCAGTTCTTC. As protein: CASSLTSGGPGDEQFF.

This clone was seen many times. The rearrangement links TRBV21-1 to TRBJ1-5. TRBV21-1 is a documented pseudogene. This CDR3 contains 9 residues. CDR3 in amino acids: CASTSPQHF. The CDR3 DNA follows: TGTGCCAGCACCTCGCCCCAGCATTTT.

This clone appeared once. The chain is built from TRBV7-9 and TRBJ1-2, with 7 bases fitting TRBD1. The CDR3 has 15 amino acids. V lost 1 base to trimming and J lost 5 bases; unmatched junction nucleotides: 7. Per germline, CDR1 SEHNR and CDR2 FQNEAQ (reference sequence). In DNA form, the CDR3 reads TGTGCCAGCAGCTTAGGGGGACAGAAGTTTTATGGCTACACCTTC. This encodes CASSLGGQKFYGYTF. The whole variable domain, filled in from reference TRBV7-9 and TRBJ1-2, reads DTGVSQNPRHKITKRGQNVTFRCDPISEHNRLYWYRQTLGQGPEFLTYFQNEAQLEKSRLLSDRFSAERPKGSFSTLEIQRTEQGDSAMYLCASSLGGQKFYGYTFGSGTRLTVV.

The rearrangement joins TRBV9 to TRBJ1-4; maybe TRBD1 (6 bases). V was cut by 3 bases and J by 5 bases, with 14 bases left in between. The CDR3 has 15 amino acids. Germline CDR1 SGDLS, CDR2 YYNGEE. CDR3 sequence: CASSATGHGNEKLFF. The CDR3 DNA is TGTGCCAGCAGCGCGACAGGTCACGGGAATGAAAAACTGTTTTTT.

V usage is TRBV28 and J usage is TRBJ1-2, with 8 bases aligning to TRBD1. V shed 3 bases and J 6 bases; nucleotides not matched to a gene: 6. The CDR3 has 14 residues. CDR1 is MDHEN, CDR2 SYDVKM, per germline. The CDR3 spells CASSFSDRVHGYTF. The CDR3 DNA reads TGTGCCAGCAGTTTCTCGGACAGGGTTCATGGCTACACCTTC.